This T cell receptor beta chain was obtained from a study of cytomegalovirus exposure and HLA in healthy donors. General study results and limits: Compared with the roughly 700-donor mean, an Asian-associated ancestry cluster reportedly had fewer N-insertions, according to a later analysis.

With 60 Vbeta and 13 Jbeta primers, the PCR was carried out. In the authors' methods: Counted up in a later analysis, unique TCR beta chains came to around 80 million, with around 12 million shared. Sequencing was performed with immunoSEQ multiplex PCR; in TCRdb, only in-frame clones are kept and a portion is missing. V, J and clone size derive from that table, while D and trimming were established from the DNA sequence. The table shows roughly 130,000 clones, with 80% to 90% occurring only once. Turning to this clone: The antigen is not known.

Sequencing used PBMCs. This receptor was identified in a man aged 50 to 59 in good health and CMV-seronegative.

The CDR3 sequence: CASSYKGTATQTTNEKLFF. As DNA, the CDR3 is TGCGCCAGCAGCTATAAAGGGACAGCCACCCAAACAACTAATGAAAAACTGTTTTTT. The J gene is TRBJ1-4, the V gene TRBV4-1; TRBD1 matches at 7 bases. The CDR3 loop spans 19 amino acids. Germline lookup yields CDR1 MGHRA and CDR2 YSYEKL. Trimming removed 5 bases from V and 0 bases from J; junction bases left unmatched: 15.